This T cell receptor (beta chain) was identified during a study of T cells in Graves' hyperthyroidism and ophthalmopathy. Concerning this clonotype itself: As yet, its antigen is unknown.

Germline CDR1 is SGDLS and CDR2 is YYNGEE. The length of the CDR3 is 16 residues. Trimming removed 0 bases at V and 9 bases at J, with 16 bases between. There were TCR beta CDR3 regions amplified from RNA transcripts. RT-PCR in the first round (using the HTBI primer set) targeted the TCR CDR3. One entry per CDR3 protein results from TCRdb running MiXCR on the multiplex PCR reads. The sample has around 600,000 distinct CDR3 sequences; nearly 45% are singletons. Whole-study results and caveats: Median prediction lead before ophthalmopathy onset was 5 to 7 months with the model. The majority of expanded thyroid clonotypes above 0.001 also appeared in blood.

Input material: peripheral blood or thyroid tissue (not recorded which). The source is an adult man with Graves' disease, either hyperthyroidism or ophthalmopathy (not recorded which). The chain is built from TRBV9 and TRBJ1-6; unclear D gene. The CDR3 DNA reads TGTGCCAGCAGCGTAGCCGACTCTCGGGGTAGTTCACCCCTCCACTTT. Its translation is CASSVADSRGSSPLHF.